This TCR beta chain was retrieved from a study of shared clonotypes between healthy human individuals. Findings and caveats of the study: Rarefaction gave evidence that sorted-subset sequencing remained incomplete despite large depth. Generation probability values for non-shared clonotypes were lower than those for clonotypes shared by all four donors.

Each subset's genomic DNA was split evenly across several immunoSEQ plates. TCRdb's copy holds only in-frame clones and misses some; the assay was immunoSEQ multiplex PCR. Of approximately 2,000,000 clones in the sample, 90% to 95% were seen once. The naive CD8 subset, CD45RO-negative cells positively selected for CCR7, excluded terminally differentiated effector memory CD45RA+ cells. Turning to this clone: Its target is unknown.

The CDR3 runs 15 residues. The germline gives CDR1 SEHNR, CDR2 FQNEAQ (reference sequence). V lost 3 bases and J lost 0; bases outside the gene matches: 1. Sequencing was carried out using naive CD8+ T cells from PBMCs. This chain joins TRBV7-9 and TRBJ2-3; 9 bases line up with TRBD1. The source of this sequence is a man aged 18 to 30 in good health. Some clones in this sample may be carry-over from other donors' samples. CDR3 bases: TGTGCCAGCAGCTTCGGGACAGGGAGCACAGATACGCAGTATTTT. It translates to CASSFGTGSTDTQYF.